The following is a T cell receptor (beta chain) sequence with its context. Its antigen is currently unknown. Germline is not matched at one junction end, which may reflect a read error. This sample is part of a study of blood T cells in healthy people across ages. Study-wide results and limits: The study found more naive CD4+ cells and higher diversity in long-lived than aged donors.

Primed by a sample-barcoded 5' primer and a J-beta primer mix, a second PCR proceeded for roughly 7 to 11 cycles. TCRdb reprocessed the 5' RACE reads with MiXCR, giving one entry per CDR3 protein. The sample yields fewer than 1,000,000 distinct CDR3 sequences, more than 35% seen once. Germline V gene sequence: CDR1 SQVTM, CDR2 ANQGSEA. The CDR3 extends over 16 amino acids. Donors were healthy Caucasian individuals from Russia aged roughly 6 to 90. Sequenced sample: blood. The clonotype originates from an elderly man in good health. The rearrangement uses TRBV29-1 and TRBJ1-2; the match to TRBD1 covers 10 bases. CDR3 in DNA: TGCAGCGTTGAGGATTCCGGGACAGGGGTCGTCTATAGCTACACCTTC. Its protein product is CSVEDSGTGVVYSYTF.